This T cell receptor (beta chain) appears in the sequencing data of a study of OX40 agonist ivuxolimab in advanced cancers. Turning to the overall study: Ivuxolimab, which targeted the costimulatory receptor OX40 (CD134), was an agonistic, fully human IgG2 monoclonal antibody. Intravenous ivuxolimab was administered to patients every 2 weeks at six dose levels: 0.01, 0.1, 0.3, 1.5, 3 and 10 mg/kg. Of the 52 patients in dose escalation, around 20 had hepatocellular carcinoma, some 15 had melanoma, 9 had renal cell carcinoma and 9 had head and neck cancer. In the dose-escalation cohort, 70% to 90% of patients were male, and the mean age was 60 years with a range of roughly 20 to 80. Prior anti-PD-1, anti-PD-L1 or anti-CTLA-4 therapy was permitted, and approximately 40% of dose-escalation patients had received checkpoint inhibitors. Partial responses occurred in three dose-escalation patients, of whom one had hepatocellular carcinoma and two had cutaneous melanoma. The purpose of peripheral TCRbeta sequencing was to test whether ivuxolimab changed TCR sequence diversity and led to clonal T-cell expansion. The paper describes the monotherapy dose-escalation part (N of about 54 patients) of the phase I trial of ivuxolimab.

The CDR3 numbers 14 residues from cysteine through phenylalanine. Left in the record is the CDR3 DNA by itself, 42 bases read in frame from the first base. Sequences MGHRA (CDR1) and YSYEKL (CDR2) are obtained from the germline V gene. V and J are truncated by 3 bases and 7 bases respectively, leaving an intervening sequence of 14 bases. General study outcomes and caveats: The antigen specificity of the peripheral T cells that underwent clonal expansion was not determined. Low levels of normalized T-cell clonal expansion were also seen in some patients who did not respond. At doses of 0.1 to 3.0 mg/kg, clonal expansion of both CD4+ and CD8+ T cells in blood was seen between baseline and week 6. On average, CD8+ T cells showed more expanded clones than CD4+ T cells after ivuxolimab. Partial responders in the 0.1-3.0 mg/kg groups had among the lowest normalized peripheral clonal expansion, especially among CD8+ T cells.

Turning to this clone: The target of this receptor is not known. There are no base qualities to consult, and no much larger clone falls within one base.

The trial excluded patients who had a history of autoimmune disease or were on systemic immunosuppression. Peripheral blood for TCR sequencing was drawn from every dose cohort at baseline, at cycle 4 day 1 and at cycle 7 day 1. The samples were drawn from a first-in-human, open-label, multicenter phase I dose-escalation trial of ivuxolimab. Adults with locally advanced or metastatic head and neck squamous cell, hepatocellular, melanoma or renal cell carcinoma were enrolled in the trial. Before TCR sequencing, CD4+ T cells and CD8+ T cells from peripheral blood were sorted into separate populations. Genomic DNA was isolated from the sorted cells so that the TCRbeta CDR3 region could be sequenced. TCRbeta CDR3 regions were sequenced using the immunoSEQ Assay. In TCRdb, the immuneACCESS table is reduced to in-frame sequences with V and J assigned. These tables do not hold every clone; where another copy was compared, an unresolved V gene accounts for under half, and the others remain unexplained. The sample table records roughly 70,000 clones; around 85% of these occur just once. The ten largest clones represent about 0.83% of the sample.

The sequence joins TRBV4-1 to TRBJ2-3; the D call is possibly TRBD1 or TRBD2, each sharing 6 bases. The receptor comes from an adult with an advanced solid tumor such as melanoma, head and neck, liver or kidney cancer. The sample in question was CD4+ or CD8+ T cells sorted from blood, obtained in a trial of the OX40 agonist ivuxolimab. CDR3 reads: CASSQGAEGYTQYF. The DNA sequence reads TGCGCCAGCAGCCAGGGGGCGGAGGGGTATACGCAGTATTTT.